This T cell receptor (beta chain) was documented in a study of blood T cell repertoires in COVID-19. V was trimmed by 5 bases and J by 1 base, leaving 8 bases between them. This CDR3 has 13 amino acids. Germline CDR1 LNHNV, CDR2 YYDKDF (reference sequence). Original data processing: Amplification from reference gene primers served as the basis for estimated nucleated cell counts. Assay used: immunoSEQ multiplex PCR; TCRdb lists only in-frame clones, some missing. V, J and clone size are those of that table, while D and trimming were read from the DNA. This table has about 160,000 clones, roughly nine tenths appearing once.

The rearrangement joins TRBV15 to TRBJ1-1; possibly TRBD1 for D (6 bases). The TCR originated in a woman aged 55-70 years with active or convalescent COVID-19. The specimen sequenced was peripheral blood. The CDR3 DNA is TGTGCCACCAGCCTGGGACAGAACACTGAAGCTTTCTTT. Translating gives CATSLGQNTEAFF.